A single sample gave rise to the 21 T cell receptor beta chains below, sequenced in a study of CD8 T cells in ankylosing spondylitis. TCRdb re-called the 5' RACE reads through MiXCR, storing one row per CDR3 protein. The top ten hold around a fifth of the sample, which has hundreds of thousands of distinct CDR3 sequences, about 10% seen once. Sequencing was done on a sample of blood, either unsorted or a sorted T cell fraction (not recorded which). Every receptor here comes from a male donor with ankylosing spondylitis or in good health (not recorded which).

At least ten counts were recorded for this clonotype. This chain joins TRBV28 and TRBJ2-5; D is unresolved. The germline V and J ends were trimmed by 6 bases and 5 bases, with 10 bases remaining between them. Germline V CDR1 and CDR2: MDHEN, SYDVKM. The CDR3 is made up of 12 amino acids. The CDR3 loop is CASSFSWETQYF. The CDR3 coding sequence is TGTGCCAGCAGCTTTAGTTGGGAGACCCAGTACTTC. The full variable domain, its missing parts supplied by reference TRBV28 and TRBJ2-5, is DVKVTQSSRYLVKRTGEKVFLECVQDMDHENMFWYRQDPGLGLRLIYFSYDVKMKEKGDIPEGYSVSREKKERFSLILESASTNQTSMYLCASSFSWETQYFGPGTRLLVL.

This clonotype was observed a handful of times. The chain combines TRBV7-3 with TRBJ1-2; no clear D. The V end was cut by 5 bases, the J end by 2 bases, with 18 bases between. CDR1 and CDR2 from the germline V gene are SGHTA and FQGTGA. The CDR3 totals 16 residues. CDR3 coding DNA: TGTGCCAGCAGCCCCGGAGGATCCGGGCGGAACTATGGCTACACCTTC. It is translated as CASSPGGSGRNYGYTF.

As concerns this clonotype: With a much larger clone just one base away, this may be a read error. J is TRBJ2-2 and V is TRBV5-1; 12 bases align to TRBD2. Germline V gene data show CDR1 as SGHRS and CDR2 as YFSETQ. The CDR3 has 17 residues. The CDR3 loop reads CTSSSKTSGGFTGELFF. Written as DNA, the CDR3 is TGCACCAGCAGCTCAAAGACTAGCGGGGGATTCACCGGGGAGCTGTTTTTT.

In its sample, this clonotype was seen many times. The V gene is TRBV5-1, the J gene TRBJ2-5; D is undetermined. The CDR3 extends over 14 amino acids. The V end lost 4 bases, the J end lost 2 bases, and 12 bases lay between the germline ends. Germline lookup yields CDR1 SGHRS and CDR2 YFSETQ. The CDR3 DNA is TGCGCCAGCAGCACAGATACCATTCAAGAGACCCAGTACTTC. Amino acids: CASSTDTIQETQYF.

Many counts were recorded for this clonotype. A read error may produce the germline difference seen at one junction end. V gene TRBV12-3 or TRBV12-4 combines with J gene TRBJ2-7, with TRBD1 matching over 9 bases. The CDR3 runs 16 residues. In nucleotides, the CDR3 is TGTGCCAGCAGTTTACGGACTGGGACAGGGTCCTCCGAGCAGTACTTC. Encoded protein: CASSLRTGTGSSEQYF.

This clonotype was seen at least ten times. This chain joins TRBV4-2 and TRBJ2-7; 10 positions match TRBD2. The CDR3 length is 18 residues. V lost 0 bases, J lost 2 bases, and 10 bases stayed unmatched. CDR1 and CDR2 (germline): LGHNA, YNFKEQ. The CDR3 nucleotides are TGTGCCAGCAGCCAAGATTTGGCTAGCGGGGGTACTACCTACGAGCAGTACTTC. Translation gives CASSQDLASGGTTYEQYF.

This clonotype was observed at least ten times. This chain uses TRBV5-1 with TRBJ2-3, with 10 bases aligning to TRBD2. The CDR3 sequence is 17 residues long. V gave up 0 bases and J gave up 8 bases; unmatched junction bases: 12. Germline V gene lookup returns CDR1 SGHRS and CDR2 YFSETQ. The CDR3 coding sequence is TGCGCCAGCAGCTTGGCCGCTAGCGGGGGTCCCTCTGGTACGCAGTATTTT. It encodes CASSLAASGGPSGTQYF.

This clonotype showed up many times. The chain links TRBV10-3 to TRBJ2-7; the D is unclear. The CDR3 covers 12 residues. Germline CDR1 and CDR2: ENHRY and SYGVKD. The V end was cut by 6 bases, the J end by 2 bases, with 8 bases between. This CDR3 reads CAIRQPAYEQYF. CDR3 bases: TGTGCCATCAGACAGCCCGCCTACGAGCAGTACTTC.

This chain joins TRBV7-9 and TRBJ1-4, with TRBD1 as a possible D gene (6 bases). V lost 2 bases and J lost 4, with 14 bases in between. The length of the CDR3 is 16 residues. Germline CDR1 is SEHNR and CDR2 is FQNEAQ (reference sequence). DNA for the CDR3: TGTGCCAGCAGCTTATCGGGGGCCCGGAATAATGAAAAACTGTTTTTT. Translating it yields CASSLSGARNNEKLFF.

This clonotype was seen a few times. The CDR3 loop is CAINGGGGTDTQYF. The CDR3, as DNA: TGTGCCATCAACGGCGGGGGGGGCACAGATACGCAGTATTTT. This chain links TRBV10-3 with TRBJ2-3; TRBD2 aligns across 9 bases. V lost 7 bases to trimming and J lost 1 base; unmatched junction nucleotides: 3. CDR3 length equals 14 residues. Per germline, CDR1 ENHRY and CDR2 SYGVKD.

This clonotype was detected ten times or more. This chain uses TRBV12-3 or TRBV12-4 with TRBJ2-7; TRBD2 agrees at 15 bases. CDR3 size: 14 residues. Unmatched junction bases numbered 3, after V lost 6 bases and J lost 6 bases. In DNA form, the CDR3 reads TGTGCCAGCAGGGGACTAGCGGGGGGCAGCGAGCAGTACTTC. This codes for CASRGLAGGSEQYF.

This clonotype was counted at least ten times. This rearrangement joins TRBV12-3 or TRBV12-4 to TRBJ1-2; TRBD1 aligns across 7 bases. There are 15 residues in the CDR3. V lost 6 bases to trimming and J lost 3 bases; unmatched junction nucleotides: 10. The CDR3 sequence is CASSPGRGRDYGYTF. CDR3 sequence (DNA): TGTGCCAGCAGCCCCGGGAGGGGGCGCGACTATGGCTACACCTTC.

The V and J genes are TRBV20-1 and TRBJ2-1; 11 nucleotides align to TRBD2. The V and J ends lost 6 bases and 5 bases, in that order; junction bases with no gene match: 6. The germline V gene encodes CDR1 DFQATT and CDR2 SNEGSKA (reference sequence). CDR3 length equals 14 residues. The CDR3 nucleotides are TGCAGTGCGCCCGGGACTAGCGGTAACAATGAGCAGTTCTTC. It is translated as CSAPGTSGNNEQFF.

This clonotype was recorded at least ten times. The chain couples TRBV9 to TRBJ2-2; D remains unclear. V was shortened by 2 bases and J by 0 bases, with 5 bases between the two germline ends. Germline V gives CDR1 SGDLS, CDR2 YYNGEE. There are 14 residues in the CDR3. CDR3 DNA: TGTGCCAGCAGCGTGCTTGCGAACACCGGGGAGCTGTTTTTT. As protein: CASSVLANTGELFF. Combining the CDR3 with reference TRBV9 and TRBJ2-2 gives the whole variable domain DSGVTQTPKHLITATGQRVTLRCSPRSGDLSVYWYQQSLDQGLQFLIQYYNGEERAKGNILERFSAQQFPDLHSELNLSSLELGDSALYFCASSVLANTGELFFGEGSRLTVL.

This clonotype was seen more than once but under ten times. CDR3 protein: CASKGELAKNIQYF. In DNA form, the CDR3 reads TGTGCCAGCAAGGGCGAACTAGCCAAAAACATTCAGTACTTC. The chain uses TRBV2 and TRBJ2-4; D unclear. This CDR3 spans 14 amino acids. Trimming removed 7 bases at V and 0 bases at J, with 10 bases between. The germline V gene encodes CDR1 SNHLY and CDR2 FYNNEI.

This clonotype came up many times. This chain links TRBV4-1 with TRBJ1-5; D unresolved. Germline V gene lookup returns CDR1 MGHRA and CDR2 YSYEKL. The CDR3 is made up of 17 amino acids. Deletions cut 1 base from V and 0 bases from J, with 13 bases between. In nucleotides, the CDR3 is TGCGCCAGCAGCCAAGGCATGGCCAGCGATAGCAATCAGCCCCAGCATTTT. This gives the protein CASSQGMASDSNQPQHF.

The sample holds many counts of this clonotype. The rearrangement links TRBV7-2 to TRBJ2-3; 7 bases agree with TRBD2. V lost 5 bases and J lost 6; bases outside the gene matches: 14. The CDR3 totals 16 residues. CDR1 is SGHTA and CDR2 is FQGNSA in the germline V gene. CDR3: CASSHQTGLGGDTQYF. CDR3 bases: TGTGCCAGCAGCCACCAGACGGGCCTCGGGGGGGATACGCAGTATTTT.

This clonotype has ten or more counts. The CDR3 loop is CASSYWDRGTGELFF. The CDR3 DNA reads TGCGCCAGCAGTTACTGGGACAGGGGAACCGGGGAGCTGTTTTTT. The chain links TRBV5-1 to TRBJ2-2; 10 positions match TRBD1. With 5 bases clipped from V and 5 bases from J, the junction kept 6 bases outside the gene matches. Germline loops: CDR1 SGHRS, CDR2 YFSETQ. The CDR3 totals 15 residues.

This clonotype has ten or more counts. The chain recombines TRBV29-1 with TRBJ2-1, with 11 bases fitting TRBD2. This CDR3 has 14 residues. V lost 6 bases, J lost 8 bases, and 9 bases stayed unmatched. Germline-derived CDR1 and CDR2 are SQVTM and ANQGSEA. The CDR3 DNA reads TGCAGCGTAGCGATAGCGGGGGGGCCCCATGAGCAGTTCTTC. Amino acid sequence: CSVAIAGGPHEQFF.

In its sample, this clonotype was seen many times. The chain recombines TRBV18 with TRBJ1-1; 7 bases match TRBD1. V lost 3 bases and J lost 1; bases outside the gene matches: 2. The CDR3 length is 14 residues. Germline V gene lookup returns CDR1 KGHSH and CDR2 LQKENI. In DNA form, the CDR3 reads TGTGCCAGCTCACCGACAGGGTGGAACACTGAAGCTTTCTTT. Amino acid sequence: CASSPTGWNTEAFF.

The gene calls are TRBV20-1 and TRBJ2-3, with TRBD2 matching over 10 bases. Germline lookup yields CDR1 DFQATT and CDR2 SNEGSKA (reference sequence). After removal of 0 bases from V and 3 bases from J, the junction contained 9 bases not matched to a gene. There are 17 residues in the CDR3. The CDR3 region has the DNA TGCAGTGCTAGAGAGGGGAGCGGGGGGGCCTTGACAGATACGCAGTATTTT. This encodes CSAREGSGGALTDTQYF.